This is a list of T cell receptor beta chains from one sample in a study of CD8 T cells in ankylosing spondylitis. TCRdb processed the 5' RACE reads anew with MiXCR; each CDR3 protein has one entry. This table has 340,000 or so distinct CDR3 sequences, roughly 15% appearing once. Material for sequencing was blood, either unsorted or a sorted T cell fraction (not recorded which). The source is a male donor with ankylosing spondylitis or in good health (not recorded which). CDR3s include the opening cysteine and the closing phenylalanine or tryptophan. D genes are given only for firm matches. A clone size is listed for some rows: how often the clone was seen (once, few, many), or a class if it is expanded.

v_call: TRBV10-3
d_call: TRBD1
cdr3_length: 13
j_call: TRBJ2-3
clone_size: NA
cdr3_nt: TGTGCCATCAAGGGACAGTCCACAGATACGCAGTATTTT
cdr3_aa: CAIKGQSTDTQYF

v_call: TRBV3-1
d_call: NA
cdr3_length: 15
j_call: TRBJ1-2
clone_size: NA
cdr3_nt: TGTGCCAGCAGCCAAGATTTTCAGACTCCCTATGGCTACACCTTC
cdr3_aa: CASSQDFQTPYGYTF

v_call: TRBV6-1
d_call: NA
cdr3_length: 16
j_call: TRBJ2-7
clone_size: NA
cdr3_nt: TGTGCCAGCAGTGAAGTGGGTCTTTCCCTAAGGAACGAGCAGTACTTC
cdr3_aa: CASSEVGLSLRNEQYF

v_call: TRBV15
d_call: NA
cdr3_length: 13
j_call: TRBJ2-1
clone_size: NA
cdr3_nt: TGTGCCACCAGCAGAGATTTAACAGTGGGACGGTTCTTC
cdr3_aa: CATSRDLTVGRFF

v_call: TRBV20-1
d_call: TRBD2
cdr3_length: 15
j_call: TRBJ2-1
clone_size: NA
cdr3_nt: TGCAGTGCTAGACCTCTAGCGGGGGGCTACAATGAGCAGTTCTTC
cdr3_aa: CSARPLAGGYNEQFF

v_call: TRBV5-1
d_call: NA
cdr3_length: 14
j_call: TRBJ2-1
clone_size: NA
cdr3_nt: TGCGCCAGCACCCTATCCAGCTCCTACAATGAGCAGTTCTTC
cdr3_aa: CASTLSSSYNEQFF

v_call: TRBV15
d_call: TRBD1
cdr3_length: 16
j_call: TRBJ2-2
clone_size: few
cdr3_nt: TGTGCCACCAGCAGAGAGGACAGGGCGAACACCGGGGAGCTGTTTTTT
cdr3_aa: CATSREDRANTGELFF

v_call: TRBV7-2
d_call: NA
cdr3_length: 17
j_call: TRBJ1-3
clone_size: NA
cdr3_nt: TGTGCCAGCAGCTTAGTTTCCGGGGGGGCCTCTGGAAACACCATATATTTT
cdr3_aa: CASSLVSGGASGNTIYF

v_call: TRBV5-1
d_call: NA
cdr3_length: 14
j_call: TRBJ1-1
clone_size: many
cdr3_nt: TGCGCCAGCAGCTTGCAACAGGGAGCAACTGAAGCTTTCTTT
cdr3_aa: CASSLQQGATEAFF

v_call: TRBV7-2
d_call: NA
cdr3_length: 14
j_call: TRBJ1-2
clone_size: NA
cdr3_nt: TGTGCCAGCAGCCTCCGACAGGCTAACTATGGCTACACCTTC
cdr3_aa: CASSLRQANYGYTF

v_call: TRBV19
d_call: NA
cdr3_length: 14
j_call: TRBJ2-5
clone_size: NA
cdr3_nt: TGTGCCAGTAGTAACCCGACCTTGGGAGAGACCCAGTACTTC
cdr3_aa: CASSNPTLGETQYF

v_call: TRBV2
d_call: NA
cdr3_length: 14
j_call: TRBJ2-3
clone_size: once
cdr3_nt: TGTGCCAGCAGTGGGGTAGCGGAGACAGATACGCAGTATTTT
cdr3_aa: CASSGVAETDTQYF

v_call: TRBV29-1
d_call: NA
cdr3_length: 11
j_call: TRBJ1-4
clone_size: NA
cdr3_nt: TGCAGCGTTATGGCAGCCGAAAAACTGTTTTTT
cdr3_aa: CSVMAAEKLFF

v_call: TRBV29-1
d_call: TRBD1
cdr3_length: 14
j_call: TRBJ2-7
clone_size: many
cdr3_nt: TGCAGCGTTGCCCGGTTGGGACAGTCCTACGAGCAGTACTTC
cdr3_aa: CSVARLGQSYEQYF

v_call: TRBV7-8
d_call: NA
cdr3_length: 15
j_call: TRBJ2-1
clone_size: few
cdr3_nt: TGTGCCAGCAGCTTAGCGCGGGCCAGGGTCGATGAGCAGTTCTTC
cdr3_aa: CASSLARARVDEQFF

v_call: TRBV7-2
d_call: TRBD2
cdr3_length: 16
j_call: TRBJ2-1
clone_size: few
cdr3_nt: TGTGCCAGCAGTCGCAGCGGGAGGGGGGCCTACAATGAGCAGTTCTTC
cdr3_aa: CASSRSGRGAYNEQFF

v_call: TRBV5-1
d_call: NA
cdr3_length: 13
j_call: TRBJ1-1
clone_size: few
cdr3_nt: TGCGCCAGCAAGCAGGGCGAGAACACTGAAGCTTTCTTT
cdr3_aa: CASKQGENTEAFF